This T cell receptor (beta chain) stems from a study of cytomegalovirus exposure and HLA in healthy donors. Study observations and caveats: TCR beta sequences reportedly predicted the HLA-A and HLA-B alleles of most subjects accurately. The study flagged approximately 180 TCR beta chains as cytomegalovirus-associated.

Healthy bone marrow donors formed the donor group. This CDR3 spans 11 amino acids. Germline V CDR1 and CDR2: SGHTA, FQGTGA. Both 60 Vbeta primers and 13 Jbeta primers went into the PCR. Sequenced by immunoSEQ multiplex PCR; TCRdb stores in-frame clones only, minus some. The sample holds 150,000 or so clones, around 77% seen once. As for this clone: Its antigen is not identified. Germline and junction disagree at one end, which may indicate a read error.

This rearrangement joins TRBV7-3 to TRBJ2-7; 8 bases are shared with TRBD1. This receptor was identified in a man in his fifties or sixties in good health and CMV-seropositive. The specimen was PBMCs. For the CDR3, the DNA is TGTGCCAGCAGCCCGGTCGGGACAGGAGTCTTC. It yields the protein CASSPVGTGVF.